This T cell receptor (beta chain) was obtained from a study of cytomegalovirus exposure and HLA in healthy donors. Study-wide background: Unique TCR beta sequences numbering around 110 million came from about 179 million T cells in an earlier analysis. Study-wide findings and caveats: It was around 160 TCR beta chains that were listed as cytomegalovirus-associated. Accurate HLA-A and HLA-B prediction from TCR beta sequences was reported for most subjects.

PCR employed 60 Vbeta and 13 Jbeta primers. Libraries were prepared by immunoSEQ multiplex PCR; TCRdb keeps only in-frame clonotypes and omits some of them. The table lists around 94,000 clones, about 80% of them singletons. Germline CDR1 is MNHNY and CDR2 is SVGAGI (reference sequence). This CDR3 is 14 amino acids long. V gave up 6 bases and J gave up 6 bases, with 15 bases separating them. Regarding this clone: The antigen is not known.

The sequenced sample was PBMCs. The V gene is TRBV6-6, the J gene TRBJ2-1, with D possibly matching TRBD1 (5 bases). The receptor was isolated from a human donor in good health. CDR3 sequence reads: CASSKRGAGNEQFF. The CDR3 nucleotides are TGTGCCAGCAGCAAAAGGGGCGCCGGCAATGAGCAGTTCTTC.